Only a few counts were recorded for the clone carrying this T cell receptor beta chain. Its specificity is not known. This CDR3 has 12 residues. CDR1 SQVTM and CDR2 ANQGSEA come from the germline V gene. V was pared by 7 bases and J by 1 base, with 10 bases between. This sample is part of a study of response to subunit inactivated influenza vaccine. Study-level findings and limits: Each seasonal flu vaccination may recruit only limited new T cells, authors suggested.

Via MiXCR, TCRdb re-called the RT-PCR reads, giving one row per CDR3 protein. The profile shows about 500,000 distinct CDR3 sequences, more than 15% of them singletons. This TCR derives from a man aged 45 to 75 who received an inactivated influenza vaccine. This chain joins TRBV29-1 and TRBJ1-1, with D unresolved. Sample: CD4+ T cells sorted from PBMCs, taken around 25 months after vaccination. For the CDR3, the DNA is TGCAGCGCGAGGACGAGGAACACTGAAGCTTTCTTT. Translating it yields CSARTRNTEAFF.